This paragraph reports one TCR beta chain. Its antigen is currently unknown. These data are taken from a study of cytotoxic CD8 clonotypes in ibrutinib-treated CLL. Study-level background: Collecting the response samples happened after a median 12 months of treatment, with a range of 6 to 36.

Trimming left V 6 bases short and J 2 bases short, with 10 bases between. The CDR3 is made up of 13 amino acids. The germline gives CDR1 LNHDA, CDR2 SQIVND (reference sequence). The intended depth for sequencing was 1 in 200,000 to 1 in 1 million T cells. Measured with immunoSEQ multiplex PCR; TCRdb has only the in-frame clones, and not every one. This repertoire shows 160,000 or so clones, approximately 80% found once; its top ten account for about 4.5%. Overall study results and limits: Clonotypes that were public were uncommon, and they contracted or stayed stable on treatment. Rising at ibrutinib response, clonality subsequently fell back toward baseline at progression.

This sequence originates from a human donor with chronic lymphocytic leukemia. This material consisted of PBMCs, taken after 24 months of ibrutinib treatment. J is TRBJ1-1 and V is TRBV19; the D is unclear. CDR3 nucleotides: TGTGCCAGTAGCAGCTTTCGTAACACTGAAGCTTTCTTT. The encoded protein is CASSSFRNTEAFF. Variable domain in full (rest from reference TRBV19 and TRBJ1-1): DGGITQSPKYLFRKEGQNVTLSCEQNLNHDAMYWYRQDPGQGLRLIYYSQIVNDFQKGDIAEGYSVSREKKESFPLTVTSAQKNPTAFYLCASSSFRNTEAFFGQGTRLTVV.